A selection of T cell receptor beta chains follows, all from one sample in a study of blood T cells in healthy people across ages. Using its own MiXCR run on the 5' RACE reads, TCRdb lists one record per CDR3 protein. The sample lists 800,000 to 950,000 distinct CDR3 sequences; around 46% were seen once. The sequenced material came from blood. The receptors come from a young man in good health. Both conserved end residues are part of each CDR3. Each record gives: V gene, CDR3 protein.

TRBV6-2/TRBV6-3 | CASSLPRAGGGETQYF
TRBV4-2 | CASSQDRGGVTEAFF
TRBV20-1 | CSAPGQEYNEQFF
TRBV28 | CASRRQGVYGYTF
TRBV4-3 | CASSQDPDGTDTQYF
TRBV3-1 | CASSQVIFGGSGANVLTF
TRBV5-1 | CASSLGHARSASGANVLTF
TRBV6-2/TRBV6-3 | CASSYAGRTNTEAFF
TRBV27 | CASSRPGLAPEQYF
TRBV12-3/TRBV12-4 | CASSYAGVTYEQYF
TRBV4-3 | CASSLSPGRRQGMNTEAFF
TRBV6-5 | CASLRDNEQFF
TRBV29-1 | CSVEDRGLSYGYTF
TRBV6-5 | CASSYGTGEQPQHF
TRBV7-9 | CASSSGEQLHLYGYTF
TRBV5-1 | CASSAGGAEVTQYF